This TCR beta chain was recorded in a study of cytomegalovirus exposure and HLA in healthy donors. Study summary: From HLA-typed donors, an early data release held tens of millions of unique TCRs. Within the Caucasian-associated ancestry cluster were around 81% of the approximately 370 genotyped donors. Study-level findings and limits: Among donors in an Asian-associated ancestry cluster, a later analysis reportedly found fewer N-insertions than the approximately 670-donor mean. In vitro work confirmed that a few CMV-associated chains recognize CMV antigens.

Turning to this clone: What it binds is unknown.

PCR amplification relied on 60 Vbeta primers (plus 13 Jbeta primers). The method was immunoSEQ multiplex PCR; TCRdb's version includes in-frame clones alone and lacks a portion of them. The repertoire holds more than 90,000 clones, with 60% to 85% as singletons. The sequenced sample was PBMCs. The origin of this receptor is a man aged 50-59 years in good health and CMV-seronegative.

The CDR3 DNA follows: TGCGCCAGCAGACACGCTGGGACTAGCGGGGGACCCTACGAGCAGTACTTC. It codes for CASRHAGTSGGPYEQYF. The gene calls are TRBV5-1 and TRBJ2-5, with 14 bases matching TRBD2. The better agreement between TRBJ2-7 and the DNA end casts doubt on the J call. CDR1 and CDR2 from the germline V gene are SGHRS and YFSETQ. The CDR3 is 17 residues long.